Included here is one T cell receptor (beta chain) sequence, with context. The data stem from a study of prognosis after radiotherapy for stage I lung cancer. Study summary: In this cohort, every patient with non-small cell lung cancer was regarded as medically inoperable.

Trimming cost V 8 bases and J 11 bases, with 21 bases left between them. Germline V gives CDR1 MNHNS, CDR2 SASEGT. This CDR3 region has 13 residues. TCR beta CDR3 amplification from genomic DNA was performed by two-round multiplex PCR. The authors ran first-round PCR with primers specific to each TRBV and TRBJ gene. TCRdb reprocessed the multiplex PCR reads with MiXCR, giving one entry per CDR3 protein. The sample holds roughly 14,000 distinct CDR3 sequences, around 29% seen once. The sequenced sample was PBMCs, obtained before or after stereotactic body radiation therapy (not recorded which). The clonotype was recovered from a donor aged 50 or older with non-small cell lung cancer. V gene TRBV6-1 combines with J gene TRBJ2-5; D perhaps matches TRBD2 (7 bases). The CDR3 coding sequence is TGTGCCAGCTCCGACGTGGGAGGGGACACACAGTACTTC. Translated: CASSDVGGDTQYF.